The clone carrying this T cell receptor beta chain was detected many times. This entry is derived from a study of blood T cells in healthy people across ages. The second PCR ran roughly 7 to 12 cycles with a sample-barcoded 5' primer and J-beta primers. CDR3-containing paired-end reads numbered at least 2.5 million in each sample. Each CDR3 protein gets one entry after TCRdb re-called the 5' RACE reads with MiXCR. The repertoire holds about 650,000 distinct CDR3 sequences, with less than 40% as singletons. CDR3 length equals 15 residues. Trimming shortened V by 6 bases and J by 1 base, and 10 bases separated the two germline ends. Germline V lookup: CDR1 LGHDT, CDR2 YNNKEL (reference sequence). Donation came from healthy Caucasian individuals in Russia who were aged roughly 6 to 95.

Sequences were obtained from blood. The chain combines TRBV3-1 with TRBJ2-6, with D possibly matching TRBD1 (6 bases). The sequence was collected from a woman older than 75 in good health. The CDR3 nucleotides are TGTGCCAGCAGATACCAGGGGTCTGGGGCCAACGTCCTGACTTTC. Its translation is CASRYQGSGANVLTF.